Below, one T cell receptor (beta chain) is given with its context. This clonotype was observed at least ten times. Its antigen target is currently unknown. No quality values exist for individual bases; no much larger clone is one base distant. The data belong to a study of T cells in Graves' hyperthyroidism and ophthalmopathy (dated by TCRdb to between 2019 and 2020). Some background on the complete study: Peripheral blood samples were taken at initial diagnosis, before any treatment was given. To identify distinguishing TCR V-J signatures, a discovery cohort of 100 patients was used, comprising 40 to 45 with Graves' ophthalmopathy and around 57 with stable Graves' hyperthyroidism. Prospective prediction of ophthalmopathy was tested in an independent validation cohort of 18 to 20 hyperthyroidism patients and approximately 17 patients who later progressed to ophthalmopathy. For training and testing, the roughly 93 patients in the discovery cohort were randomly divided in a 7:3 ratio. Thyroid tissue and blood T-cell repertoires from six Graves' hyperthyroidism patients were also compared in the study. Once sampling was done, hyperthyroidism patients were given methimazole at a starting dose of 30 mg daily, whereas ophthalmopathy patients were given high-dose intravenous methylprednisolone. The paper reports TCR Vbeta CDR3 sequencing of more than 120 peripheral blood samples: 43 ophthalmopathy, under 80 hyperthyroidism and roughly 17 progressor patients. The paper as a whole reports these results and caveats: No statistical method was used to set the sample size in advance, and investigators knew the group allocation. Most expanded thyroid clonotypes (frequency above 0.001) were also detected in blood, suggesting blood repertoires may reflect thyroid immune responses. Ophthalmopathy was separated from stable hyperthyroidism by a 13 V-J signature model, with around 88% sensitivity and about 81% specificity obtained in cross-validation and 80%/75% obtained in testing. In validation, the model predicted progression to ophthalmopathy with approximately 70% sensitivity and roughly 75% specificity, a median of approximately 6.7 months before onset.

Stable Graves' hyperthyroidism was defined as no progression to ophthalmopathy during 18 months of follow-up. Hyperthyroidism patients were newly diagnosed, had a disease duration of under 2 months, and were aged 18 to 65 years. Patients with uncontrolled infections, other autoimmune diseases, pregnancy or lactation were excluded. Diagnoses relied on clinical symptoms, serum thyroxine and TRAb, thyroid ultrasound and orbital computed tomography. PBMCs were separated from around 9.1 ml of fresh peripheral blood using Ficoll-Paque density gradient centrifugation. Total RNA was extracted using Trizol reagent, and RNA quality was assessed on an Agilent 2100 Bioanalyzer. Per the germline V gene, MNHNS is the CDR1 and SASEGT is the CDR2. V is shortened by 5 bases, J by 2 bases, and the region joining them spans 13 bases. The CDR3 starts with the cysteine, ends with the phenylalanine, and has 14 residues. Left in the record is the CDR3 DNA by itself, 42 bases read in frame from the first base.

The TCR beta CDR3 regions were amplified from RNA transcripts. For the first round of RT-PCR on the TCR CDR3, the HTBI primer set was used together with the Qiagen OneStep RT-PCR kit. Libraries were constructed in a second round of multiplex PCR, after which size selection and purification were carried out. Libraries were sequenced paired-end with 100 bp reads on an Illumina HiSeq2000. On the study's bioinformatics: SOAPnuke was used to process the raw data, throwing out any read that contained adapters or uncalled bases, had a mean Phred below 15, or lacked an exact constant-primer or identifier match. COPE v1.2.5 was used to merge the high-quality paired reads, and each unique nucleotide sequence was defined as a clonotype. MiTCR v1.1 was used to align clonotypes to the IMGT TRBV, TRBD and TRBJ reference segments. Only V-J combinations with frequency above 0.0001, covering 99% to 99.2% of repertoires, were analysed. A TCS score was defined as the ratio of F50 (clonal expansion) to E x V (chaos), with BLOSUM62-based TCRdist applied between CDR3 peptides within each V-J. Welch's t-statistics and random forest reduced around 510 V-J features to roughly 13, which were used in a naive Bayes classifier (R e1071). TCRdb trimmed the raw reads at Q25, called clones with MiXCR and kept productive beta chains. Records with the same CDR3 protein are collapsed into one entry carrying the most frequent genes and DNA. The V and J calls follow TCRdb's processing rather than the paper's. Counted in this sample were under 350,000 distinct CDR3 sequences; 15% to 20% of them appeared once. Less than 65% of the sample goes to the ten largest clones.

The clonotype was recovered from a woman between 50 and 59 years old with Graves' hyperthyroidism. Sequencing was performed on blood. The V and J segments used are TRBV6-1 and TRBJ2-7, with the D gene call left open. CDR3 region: CASSSRTATYEQYF. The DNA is TGTGCCAGCAGTTCTAGGACCGCCACCTACGAGCAGTACTTC.